Listed below are T cell receptor beta chains from one sample, sequenced in a study of monozygotic twins with inflammatory bowel disease. TCRdb reprocessed the 5' RACE reads and keeps a single row for each CDR3 protein, giving no DNA. The table for this sample gives around 150,000 distinct CDR3 sequences. Specimen: blood. These TCRs come from a human donor with ulcerative colitis or Crohn's disease, or a healthy co-twin of an affected twin (not recorded which). CDR3s include the opening cysteine and the closing phenylalanine or tryptophan.

>TRBV11-3|TRBJ2-2
CASTRTGRTGELFF
>TRBV2|TRBJ2-5
CASTRVKETQYF
>TRBV3-1|TRBJ2-7
CASSLLSGNYRGRALGEQYF
>TRBV6-7|TRBJ2-3
CASSYSAGLAESTDTQYF
>TRBV30|TRBJ2-5
CAWLGMEQETQYF
>TRBV12-3/TRBV12-4|TRBJ1-6
CASSKQAQNSPLHF
>TRBV20-1|TRBJ2-5
CSAGRLAGEETQYF
>TRBV6-5|TRBJ2-7
CASSYSGQGISYEQYF
>TRBV7-3|TRBJ2-3
CASSLPSGLAGVDMQYF
>TRBV2|TRBJ1-2
CASGARGAYFYGYTF
>TRBV12-3/TRBV12-4|TRBJ2-7
CASSPRTSGSSLGSYEQYF
>TRBV7-3|TRBJ2-1
CASSLNLAYNEQFF
>TRBV12-3/TRBV12-4|TRBJ1-1
CASSLSGVNTEAFF
>TRBV30|TRBJ2-7
CAWSDRFSYEQYF
>TRBV20-1|TRBJ1-2
CSARRDIYYGYTF
>TRBV7-6|TRBJ2-2
CASSSSTENTGELFF
>TRBV20-1|TRBJ2-2
CSAPAGGPNTGELFF
>TRBV20-1|TRBJ2-6
CSARDSGANVLTF
>TRBV12-3/TRBV12-4|TRBJ2-1
CASSLLAGYGNEQFF
>TRBV7-9|TRBJ1-1
CASSSPRGLPPTEAFF
>TRBV6-5|TRBJ2-4
CASSYQAGPLAKNIQYF
>TRBV5-1|TRBJ2-2
CASSPGTSAYLTGELFF
>TRBV18|TRBJ2-1
CASSHLGARGRWPSYNEQFF
>TRBV3-1|TRBJ1-6
CASRRQTTDSPLHF
>TRBV12-3/TRBV12-4|TRBJ2-7
CASSLGYGAGQYF
>TRBV9|TRBJ1-1
CASSVAPGKWAEAFF
>TRBV29-1|TRBJ2-2
CSVPQLGGVTGELFF
>TRBV20-1|TRBJ1-1
CSARARKITNTEAFF
>TRBV30|TRBJ2-7
CAWSVTRYNYEQYF
>TRBV13|TRBJ1-6
CASRFSLTGALNSPLHF
>TRBV5-1|TRBJ2-5
CASSLEQARGTQYF
>TRBV18|TRBJ2-2
CASSPDSRNTGELFF
>TRBV9|TRBJ2-2
CASSVRGSGNTGELFF
>TRBV9|TRBJ2-1
CASRRAGGANEQFF
>TRBV5-1|TRBJ2-6
CASSLDDRTSGANVLTF
>TRBV7-2|TRBJ2-3
CASSLFNPGVGDTQYF
>TRBV12-3/TRBV12-4|TRBJ2-7
CASSLVASGTYEQYF
>TRBV24-1|TRBJ2-1
CATRAQSYNEQFF
>TRBV5-1|TRBJ2-2
CASSLWDRGRVNTGELFF
>TRBV2|TRBJ2-5
CATHGSGLETQYF
>TRBV7-8|TRBJ2-6
CASSLGHISSGANVLTF
>TRBV5-1|TRBJ1-3
CASSLWGAGVSSTDGSGNTIYF
>TRBV6-6|TRBJ1-1
CASILTGTDDEAFF
>TRBV19|TRBJ1-1
CASSSYTEAFF
>TRBV10-3|TRBJ1-1
CAIQRDGEAFF
>TRBV5-1|TRBJ2-6
CASSHNTLVDRRLYSGANVLTF
>TRBV5-6|TRBJ1-1
CASSVLAGYTEAFF
>TRBV5-6|TRBJ2-1
CASSLQGEQFF
>TRBV4-3|TRBJ2-7
CASSPTGRADEQYF
>TRBV20-1|TRBJ2-7
CSGLAGESYEQYF
>TRBV5-1|TRBJ1-5
CASSLAGQSNQPQHF
>TRBV5-4|TRBJ2-5
CASSRLAGPQETQYF
>TRBV7-2|TRBJ1-1
CASSSLLNMNTEAFF
>TRBV6-1|TRBJ2-1
CASRGGRALNEQFF
>TRBV12-3/TRBV12-4|TRBJ1-3
CASSSAGNGNTIYF
>TRBV20-1|TRBJ1-4
CSASRRGFSATNEKLFF
>TRBV12-3/TRBV12-4|TRBJ2-3
CASTPSGHTDTQYF
>TRBV18|TRBJ2-7
CASSGQGGYEQYF
>TRBV28|TRBJ2-7
CASSLGTVSSYEQYF
>TRBV11-2|TRBJ2-1
CASSSGGVGYNEQFF